A single sample gave rise to the 28 T cell receptor beta chains below, sequenced in a study of OX40 agonist ivuxolimab in advanced cancers. Method: immunoSEQ multiplex PCR; TCRdb's copy keeps in-frame clones and lacks some. The sample shows 50,000 to 70,000 clones, 80% to 95% of them seen only once. The sample consisted of CD4+ or CD8+ T cells sorted from blood, taken in a trial of the OX40 agonist ivuxolimab. These receptor sequences come from an adult with an advanced solid tumor such as melanoma, head and neck, liver or kidney cancer.

This chain uses TRBV29-1 with TRBJ1-2, with D unresolved. From germline, CDR1 is SQVTM and CDR2 ANQGSEA. CDR3 size: 15 residues. V lost 3 bases, J lost 2 bases, and 16 bases lay in between. CDR3 in amino acids: CSVDPSGVANYGYTF. CDR3 coding DNA: TGCAGCGTTGACCCCTCGGGAGTGGCCAACTATGGCTACACCTTC.

V and J are TRBV30 and TRBJ2-7; 8 nucleotides match TRBD2. V lost 0 bases and J lost 0; bases outside the gene matches: 7. The CDR3 loop spans 16 amino acids. CDR1 and CDR2 (germline): GTSNPN, SVGIG (reference sequence). The CDR3 sequence: CAWSVFGTSGSYEQYF. DNA for the CDR3: TGTGCCTGGAGTGTATTCGGGACTAGTGGCTCCTACGAGCAGTACTTC.

The chain joins TRBV5-8 to TRBJ2-7; 9 bases are a match to TRBD1. Germline CDR1 and CDR2: SGHTS and YDEGEE. Trimming at V came to 5 bases and at J to 7 bases, leaving 10 bases not matched to a gene. This CDR3 has 14 residues. The CDR3 DNA is TGTGCCAGCAGTCGGGACAGGGTCGCAGGGGAGCAGTACTTC. It translates to CASSRDRVAGEQYF.

This rearrangement joins TRBV19 to TRBJ2-7; TRBD2 agrees at 8 bases. The CDR3 has 15 residues. Trimming at V came to 6 bases and at J to 0 bases, leaving 7 bases not matched to a gene. Germline values: CDR1 LNHDA, CDR2 SQIVND (reference sequence). The DNA for the CDR3 is TGTGCCAGTAGCGAAAGCGGGAGTTACTCCTACGAGCAGTACTTC. It is translated as CASSESGSYSYEQYF.

The genes are TRBV5-5 and TRBJ2-7; 7 bases are shared with TRBD1. The germline V gene encodes CDR1 SGHKS and CDR2 YYEKEE (reference sequence). The CDR3 runs to 15 residues. V lost 4 bases to trimming and J lost 3 bases; unmatched junction nucleotides: 10. In nucleotides, the CDR3 is TGTGCCAGCAGCCTTGAGGGTCCAGGGGGCTACGAGCAGTACTTC. Translated, it gives CASSLEGPGGYEQYF.

The J gene is TRBJ2-2, the V gene TRBV27; possible D gene TRBD2, 5 bases. V dropped 5 bases and J dropped 4 bases, with 17 bases sitting between them. The CDR3 consists of 16 residues. Per germline, CDR1 MNHEY and CDR2 SMNVEV (reference sequence). CDR3 coding DNA: TGTGCCAGCAGTCCCGAATCGGCAGGACTCACCGGGGAGCTGTTTTTT. Protein sequence: CASSPESAGLTGELFF.

The J gene is TRBJ1-4, the V gene TRBV4-2, with 8 bases matching TRBD1. The junction had 6 bases not matched to a gene; V was cut back by 4 bases and J by 8 bases. Per germline, CDR1 LGHNA and CDR2 YNFKEQ. The length of the CDR3 is 14 residues. This chain's CDR3 is CASSPMTGAEKLFF. For the CDR3, the DNA is TGTGCCAGCAGCCCCATGACAGGGGCGGAAAAACTGTTTTTT.

In its sample, this clone was seen a few times. The chain links TRBV11-3 to TRBJ2-7; D is ambiguous. This CDR3 comprises 14 residues. V dropped 2 bases and J dropped 2 bases, with 10 bases sitting between them. Germline values: CDR1 SGHNT, CDR2 YENEEA. This chain's CDR3 is CASSLSPTAYEQYF. CDR3 in DNA: TGTGCCAGCAGCTTATCTCCGACGGCCTACGAGCAGTACTTC.

The V gene is TRBV7-2, the J gene TRBJ2-7; no firm D call. Germline V gives CDR1 SGHTA, CDR2 FQGNSA. The CDR3 sequence is 13 residues long. V lost 5 bases, J lost 3 bases, and 11 bases lay in between. This CDR3 is CASSRGLSYEQYF. For the CDR3, the DNA is TGTGCCAGCAGCCGAGGATTAAGCTACGAGCAGTACTTC.

The V call is TRBV2, the J call TRBJ2-5; TRBD2 might be the D (5 bases). Trimming removed 1 base from V and 4 bases from J, with 19 bases in between. Germline V gene data show CDR1 as SNHLY and CDR2 as FYNNEI. The CDR3 length is 17 residues. The CDR3 spells CASSEGRILSGGETQYF. The CDR3 nucleotides are TGTGCCAGCAGTGAAGGGCGGATTTTATCCGGAGGAGAGACCCAGTACTTC.

The chain combines TRBV19 with TRBJ2-4; tentative D call: TRBD1 (5 bases). Looked up from germline, CDR1 is LNHDA and CDR2 is SQIVND (reference sequence). This CDR3 is built from 15 residues. Trimming removed 4 bases at V and 7 bases at J, with 17 bases between. CDR3 in amino acids: CASSTPSGARNIQYF. As DNA, the CDR3 is TGTGCCAGTAGTACGCCCTCTGGGGCTAGGAACATTCAGTACTTC.

This chain joins TRBV5-1 and TRBJ2-3; D is perhaps TRBD1 (6 bases). V was clipped by 1 base and J by 4 bases, with 10 bases between them. There are 14 residues in the CDR3. The V gene's germline CDR1 is SGHRS and CDR2 YFSETQ. Here the CDR3 reads CASSLNRAPDTQYF. CDR3 coding DNA: TGCGCCAGCAGCTTGAACAGGGCCCCAGATACGCAGTATTTT.

This chain uses TRBV6-6 with TRBJ1-2; 10 bases are shared with TRBD1. The CDR3 totals 15 residues. Trimming took 5 bases from V and 2 from J; bases not matched to a gene: 5. CDR1 MNHNY and CDR2 SVGAGI come from the germline V gene (reference sequence). The CDR3 loop reads CASSKGDRGNYGYTF. In nucleotides, the CDR3 is TGTGCCAGCAGTAAGGGGGACAGGGGAAACTATGGCTACACCTTC.

Here the CDR3 reads CASSVGLQGQETQYF. The CDR3 DNA is TGTGCCAGCAGCGTAGGTCTCCAGGGTCAAGAGACCCAGTACTTC. V is TRBV9 and J is TRBJ2-5, with D perhaps matching TRBD1 (5 bases). CDR3 length equals 15 residues. Germline CDR1 is SGDLS and CDR2 is YYNGEE. The V end lost 0 bases, the J end lost 2 bases, and 11 bases lay between the germline ends.

The gene calls are TRBV7-2 and TRBJ1-2, with 8 bases lining up with TRBD1. Germline-derived CDR1 and CDR2 are SGHTA and FQGNSA. The CDR3 is made up of 16 amino acids. The J segment lost 4 bases and the V segment lost 5 bases, leaving 12 bases of the junction unmatched. CDR3 DNA: TGTGCCAGCAGCCCATCGTGGACAGGGAACGGCTATGGCTACACCTTC. Translated: CASSPSWTGNGYGYTF.

To note about this clone: The junction departs from the called germline gene at one end, perhaps through a read error. The V gene is TRBV10-3, the J gene TRBJ2-1; 16 bases line up with TRBD2. Germline V lookup: CDR1 ENHRY, CDR2 SYGVKD. The CDR3 has 17 amino acids. The CDR3 coding sequence is TGTGCCGTCAGAAGAGGGACTAGCGGGAGGGATTACAATGAGCAGTTCTTC. Translated, it gives CAVRRGTSGRDYNEQFF.

The V call is TRBV18, the J call TRBJ1-2; 7 bases fit TRBD1. Trimming at V came to 3 bases and at J to 5 bases, leaving 9 bases not matched to a gene. The CDR3 loop spans 15 amino acids. Germline-derived CDR1 and CDR2 are KGHSH and LQKENI. The CDR3 DNA reads TGTGCCAGCTCACCGCTACAGGGGAAGATGTATGGCTACACCTTC. The encoded protein is CASSPLQGKMYGYTF.

This chain connects TRBV12-5 to TRBJ2-7, with 9 bases that match TRBD2. Germline values: CDR1 LGHNT, CDR2 FRNRAP. CDR3 length: 14 residues. The J segment lost 6 bases and the V segment lost 2 bases, leaving 5 bases of the junction unmatched. The CDR3 region has the DNA TGTGCTAGTGGTTTGACAGCGGGAGGAGGCGAGCAGTACTTC. Its translation is CASGLTAGGGEQYF.

The rearrangement joins TRBV14 to TRBJ2-2; D not certain. This CDR3 is 14 amino acids long. Trimming shortened V by 6 bases and J by 0 bases, and 8 bases separated the two germline ends. Germline-derived CDR1 and CDR2 are SGHDN and FVKESK. For the CDR3, the DNA is TGTGCCAGCAGTCGGGCAGCGAACACCGGGGAGCTGTTTTTT. This sequence encodes CASSRAANTGELFF.

This chain uses TRBV5-1 with TRBJ1-5, with D hard to call. CDR3 length: 13 residues. Looked up from germline, CDR1 is SGHRS and CDR2 is YFSETQ. The V end was cut by 2 bases, the J end by 4 bases, with 7 bases between. CDR3 DNA: TGCGCCAGCAGCTTAAACCCGAATCAGCCCCAGCATTTT. Protein sequence: CASSLNPNQPQHF.

CDR3 protein: CASIRDRGYYNEQFF. The CDR3 DNA follows: TGTGCCAGCATTCGAGACAGGGGGTACTACAATGAGCAGTTCTTC. V and J are TRBV7-2 and TRBJ2-1; 9 nucleotides agree with TRBD1. This CDR3 has 15 residues. From germline, CDR1 is SGHTA and CDR2 FQGNSA. J was trimmed by 3 bases and V by 7 bases; bases with no gene match: 7.

The chain couples TRBV27 to TRBJ2-5, with TRBD2 identical over 10 bases. The CDR3 length is 16 residues. Unmatched junction bases numbered 12, after V lost 6 bases and J lost 5 bases. Germline lookup yields CDR1 MNHEY and CDR2 SMNVEV (reference sequence). The CDR3 coding sequence is TGTGCCAGCAGCACTAGCGGGACTTCCCGGTTGGAGACCCAGTACTTC. This sequence encodes CASSTSGTSRLETQYF.

This clone occurred once. The V gene is TRBV10-3, the J gene TRBJ1-2, with D possibly matching TRBD1 (6 bases). Germline loops: CDR1 ENHRY, CDR2 SYGVKD. CDR3 size: 14 residues. Trimming took off 3 bases at V and 6 bases at J, with 14 bases between the two ends. The CDR3 spells CAISETGQGNGYTF. CDR3 coding DNA: TGTGCCATCAGTGAAACGGGGCAGGGGAATGGCTACACCTTC.

The rearrangement joins TRBV19 to TRBJ2-1, with 8 bases aligning to TRBD2. This CDR3 region has 16 residues. Trimming took 4 bases from V and 7 from J; bases not matched to a gene: 12. The germline gives CDR1 LNHDA, CDR2 SQIVND (reference sequence). CDR3: CASSTLTSGAGNEQFF. CDR3 DNA: TGTGCCAGTAGTACCCTCACTAGCGGCGCGGGGAATGAGCAGTTCTTC.

The chain is built from TRBV7-9 and TRBJ1-2; D is ambiguous. Germline values: CDR1 SEHNR, CDR2 FQNEAQ (reference sequence). The ends were cut back, 5 bases at V and 5 bases at J, with 15 bases in the middle. The length of the CDR3 is 14 residues. The CDR3 spells CASSPLSGWYGYTF. The CDR3 coding sequence is TGTGCCAGCAGCCCCCTTTCTGGGTGGTATGGCTACACCTTC. The whole variable domain, filled in from reference TRBV7-9 and TRBJ1-2, reads DTGVSQNPRHKITKRGQNVTFRCDPISEHNRLYWYRQTLGQGPEFLTYFQNEAQLEKSRLLSDRFSAERPKGSFSTLEIQRTEQGDSAMYLCASSPLSGWYGYTFGSGTRLTVV.

This rearrangement joins TRBV4-2 to TRBJ2-3; 7 nucleotides agree with TRBD1. Trimming at V came to 0 bases and at J to 0 bases, leaving 6 bases not matched to a gene. This CDR3 region has 17 residues. Germline CDR1 is LGHNA and CDR2 is YNFKEQ. The CDR3 DNA reads TGTGCCAGCAGCCAAGAAACAGGGGAAGCTAGCACAGATACGCAGTATTTT. It encodes CASSQETGEASTDTQYF.

This chain joins TRBV27 and TRBJ2-4, with D perhaps TRBD1 (8 bases). V was shortened by 6 bases and J by 1 base, with 16 bases between the two germline ends. CDR3 length: 16 residues. Germline CDR1 reads MNHEY; CDR2 reads SMNVEV (reference sequence). Here the CDR3 reads CASRQQGGAAKNIQYF. The CDR3 DNA follows: TGTGCCAGCAGACAACAGGGGGGGGCGGCCAAAAACATTCAGTACTTC.

This chain connects TRBV18 to TRBJ2-3; D is unresolved. V was clipped by 4 bases and J by 0 bases, with 11 bases between them. The CDR3 totals 15 residues. The germline V gene has CDR1 KGHSH and CDR2 LQKENI. DNA for the CDR3: TGTGCCAGCTCACAAAGCTTTTCTAGCACAGATACGCAGTATTTT. Encoded protein: CASSQSFSSTDTQYF.